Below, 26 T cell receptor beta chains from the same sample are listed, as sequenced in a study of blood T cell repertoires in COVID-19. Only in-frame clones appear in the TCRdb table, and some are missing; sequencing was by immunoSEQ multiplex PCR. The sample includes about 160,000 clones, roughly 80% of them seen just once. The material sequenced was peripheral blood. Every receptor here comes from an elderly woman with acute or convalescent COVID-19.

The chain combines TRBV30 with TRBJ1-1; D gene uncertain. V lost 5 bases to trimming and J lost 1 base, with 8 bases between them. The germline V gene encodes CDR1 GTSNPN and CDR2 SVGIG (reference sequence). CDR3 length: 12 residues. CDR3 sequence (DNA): TGTGCCTGGTCAAGACAGAACACTGAAGCTTTCTTT. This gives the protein CAWSRQNTEAFF. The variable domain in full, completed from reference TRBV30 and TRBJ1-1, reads SQTIHQWPATLVQPVGSPLSLECTVEGTSNPNLYWYRQAAGRGLQLLFYSVGIGQISSEVPQNLSASRPQDRQFILSSKKLLLSDSGFYLCAWSRQNTEAFFGQGTRLTVV.

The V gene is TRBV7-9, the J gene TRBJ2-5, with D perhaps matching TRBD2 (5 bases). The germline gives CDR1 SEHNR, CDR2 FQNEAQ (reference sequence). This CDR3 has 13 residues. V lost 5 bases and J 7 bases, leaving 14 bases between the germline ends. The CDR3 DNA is TGTGCCAGCAGCCCGGCCTCGGCGGGGACCCAGTACTTC. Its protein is CASSPASAGTQYF. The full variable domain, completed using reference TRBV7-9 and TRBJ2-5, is DTGVSQNPRHKITKRGQNVTFRCDPISEHNRLYWYRQTLGQGPEFLTYFQNEAQLEKSRLLSDRFSAERPKGSFSTLEIQRTEQGDSAMYLCASSPASAGTQYFGPGTRLLVL.

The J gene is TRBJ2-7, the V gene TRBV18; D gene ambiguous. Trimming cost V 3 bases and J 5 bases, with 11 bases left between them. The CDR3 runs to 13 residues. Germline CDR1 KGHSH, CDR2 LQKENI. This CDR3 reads CASSPLSIDEQYF. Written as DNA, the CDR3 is TGTGCCAGCTCACCTCTTTCTATCGACGAGCAGTACTTC.

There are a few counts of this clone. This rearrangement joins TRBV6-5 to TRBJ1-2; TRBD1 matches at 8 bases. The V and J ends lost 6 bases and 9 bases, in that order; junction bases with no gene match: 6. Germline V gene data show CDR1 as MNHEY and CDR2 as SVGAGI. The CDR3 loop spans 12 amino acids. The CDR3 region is CASSTGQGSYTF. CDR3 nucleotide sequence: TGTGCCAGCAGCACAGGACAGGGCAGCTACACCTTC.

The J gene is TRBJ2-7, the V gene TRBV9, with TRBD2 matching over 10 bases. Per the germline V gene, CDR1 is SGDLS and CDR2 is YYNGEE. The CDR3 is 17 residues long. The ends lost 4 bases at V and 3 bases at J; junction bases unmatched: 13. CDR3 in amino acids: CASSPRNGLAGDYEQYF. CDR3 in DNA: TGTGCCAGCAGCCCACGTAACGGTCTAGCGGGGGACTACGAGCAGTACTTC.

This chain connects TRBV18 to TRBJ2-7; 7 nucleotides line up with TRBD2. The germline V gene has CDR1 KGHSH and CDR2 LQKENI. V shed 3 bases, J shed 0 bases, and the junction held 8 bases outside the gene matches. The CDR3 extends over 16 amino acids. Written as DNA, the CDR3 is TGTGCCAGCTCACCGCCCTATAGCGGGTCCTCCTACGAGCAGTACTTC. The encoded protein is CASSPPYSGSSYEQYF.

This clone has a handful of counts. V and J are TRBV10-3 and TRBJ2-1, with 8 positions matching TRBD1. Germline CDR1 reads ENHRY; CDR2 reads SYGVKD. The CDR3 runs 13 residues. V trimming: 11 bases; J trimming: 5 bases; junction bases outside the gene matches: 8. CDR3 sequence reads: CASQGTGDNEQFF. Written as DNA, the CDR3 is TGTGCCTCCCAAGGGACAGGAGACAATGAGCAGTTCTTC.

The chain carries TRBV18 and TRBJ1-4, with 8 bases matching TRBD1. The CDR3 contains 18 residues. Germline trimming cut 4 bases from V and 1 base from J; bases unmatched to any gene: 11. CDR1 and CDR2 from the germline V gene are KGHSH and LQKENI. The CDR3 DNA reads TGTGCCAGCTCACGTGTGGACAGGGCTGGGCAAACTAATGAAAAACTGTTTTTT. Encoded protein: CASSRVDRAGQTNEKLFF. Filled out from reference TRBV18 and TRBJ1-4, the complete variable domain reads NAGVMQNPRHLVRRRGQEARLRCSPMKGHSHVYWYRQLPEEGLKFMVYLQKENIIDESGMPKERFSAEFPKEGPSILRIQQVVRGDSAAYFCASSRVDRAGQTNEKLFFGSGTQLSVL.

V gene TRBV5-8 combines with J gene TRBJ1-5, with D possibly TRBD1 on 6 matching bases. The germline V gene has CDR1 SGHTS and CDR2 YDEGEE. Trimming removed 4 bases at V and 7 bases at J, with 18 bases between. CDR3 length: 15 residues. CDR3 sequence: CASSRWAGEIQPQHF. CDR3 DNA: TGTGCCAGCAGCCGATGGGCAGGGGAAATCCAGCCCCAGCATTTT.

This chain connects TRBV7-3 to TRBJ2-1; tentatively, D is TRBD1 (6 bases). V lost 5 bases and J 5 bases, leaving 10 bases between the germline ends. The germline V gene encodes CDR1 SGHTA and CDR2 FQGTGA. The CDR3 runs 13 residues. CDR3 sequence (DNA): TGTGCCAGCAGCCGTGGGGGCAACAATGAGCAGTTCTTC. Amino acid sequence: CASSRGGNNEQFF.

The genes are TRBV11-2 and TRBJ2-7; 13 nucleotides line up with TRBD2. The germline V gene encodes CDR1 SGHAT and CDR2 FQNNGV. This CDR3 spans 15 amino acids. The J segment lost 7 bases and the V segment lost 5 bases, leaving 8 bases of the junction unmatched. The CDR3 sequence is CASSQLAGGLREQYF. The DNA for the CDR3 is TGTGCCAGCAGCCAACTAGCGGGAGGGCTTAGAGAGCAGTACTTC.

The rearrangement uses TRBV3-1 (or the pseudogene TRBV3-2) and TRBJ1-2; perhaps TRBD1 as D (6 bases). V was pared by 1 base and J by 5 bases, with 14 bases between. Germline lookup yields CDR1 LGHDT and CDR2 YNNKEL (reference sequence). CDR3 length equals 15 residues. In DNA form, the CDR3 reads TGTGCCAGCAGCCAAGTCCTGGGACACATTTATGGCTACACCTTC. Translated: CASSQVLGHIYGYTF.

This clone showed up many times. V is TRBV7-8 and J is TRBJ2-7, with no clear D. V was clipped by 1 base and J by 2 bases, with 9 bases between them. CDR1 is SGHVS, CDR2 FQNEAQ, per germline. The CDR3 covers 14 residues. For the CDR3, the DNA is TGTGCCAGCAGCTTAGGGCAGCGCGCCTACGAGCAGTACTTC. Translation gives CASSLGQRAYEQYF.

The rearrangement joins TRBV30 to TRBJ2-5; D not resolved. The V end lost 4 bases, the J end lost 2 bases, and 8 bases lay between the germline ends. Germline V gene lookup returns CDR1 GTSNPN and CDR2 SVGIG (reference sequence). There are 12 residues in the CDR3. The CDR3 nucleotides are TGTGCCTGGACAGGATCTCAAGAGACCCAGTACTTC. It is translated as CAWTGSQETQYF.

CDR3 loop: CASSPLLIGTGSFEQYF. In DNA, the CDR3 is TGTGCCAGCTCACCACTACTTATAGGGACAGGGAGTTTTGAGCAGTACTTC. V and J are TRBV18 and TRBJ2-7, with TRBD1 matching 9 bases. J gave up 7 bases and V 1 base, and 14 bases lay outside the gene matches. The CDR3 loop spans 17 amino acids. CDR1 and CDR2 (germline): KGHSH, LQKENI.

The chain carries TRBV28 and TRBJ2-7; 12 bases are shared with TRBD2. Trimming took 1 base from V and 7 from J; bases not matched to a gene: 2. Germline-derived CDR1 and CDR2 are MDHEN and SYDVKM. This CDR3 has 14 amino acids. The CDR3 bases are TGTGCCAGCAGTTTATCTAGCGGGAGGGGAGAGCAGTACTTC. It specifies CASSLSSGRGEQYF.

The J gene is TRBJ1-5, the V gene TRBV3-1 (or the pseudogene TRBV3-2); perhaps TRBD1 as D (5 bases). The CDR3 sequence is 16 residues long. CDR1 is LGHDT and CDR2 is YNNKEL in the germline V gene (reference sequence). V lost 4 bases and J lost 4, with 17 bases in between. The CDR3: CASSPDSPSPNQPQHF. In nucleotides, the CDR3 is TGTGCCAGCAGCCCCGACAGTCCAAGCCCTAATCAGCCCCAGCATTTT.

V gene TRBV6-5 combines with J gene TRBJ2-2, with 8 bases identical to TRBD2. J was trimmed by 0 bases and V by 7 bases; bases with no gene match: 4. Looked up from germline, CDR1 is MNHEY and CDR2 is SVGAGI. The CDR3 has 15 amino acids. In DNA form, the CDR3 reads TGTGCCAGCACCATAGCGGGACCGAACACCGGGGAGCTGTTTTTT. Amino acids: CASTIAGPNTGELFF.

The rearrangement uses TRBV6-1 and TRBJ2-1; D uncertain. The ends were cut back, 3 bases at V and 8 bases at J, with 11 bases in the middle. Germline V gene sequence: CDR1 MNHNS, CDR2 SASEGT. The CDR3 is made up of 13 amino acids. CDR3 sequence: CASSEWSLDEQFF. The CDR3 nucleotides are TGTGCCAGCAGTGAGTGGTCACTCGATGAGCAGTTCTTC.

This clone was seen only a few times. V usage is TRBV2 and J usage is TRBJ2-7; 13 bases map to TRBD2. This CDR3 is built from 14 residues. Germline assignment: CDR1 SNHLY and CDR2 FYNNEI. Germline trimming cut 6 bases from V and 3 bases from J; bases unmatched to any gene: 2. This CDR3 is CASSWTSGSYEQYF. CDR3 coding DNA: TGTGCCAGCAGCTGGACTAGCGGGAGCTACGAGCAGTACTTC.

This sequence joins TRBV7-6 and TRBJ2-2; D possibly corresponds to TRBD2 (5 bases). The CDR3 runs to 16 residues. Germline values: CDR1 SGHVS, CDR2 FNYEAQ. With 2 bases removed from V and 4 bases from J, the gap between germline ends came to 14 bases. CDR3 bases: TGTGCCAGCAGCTTACTCGCGCAGCGGATCACCGGGGAGCTGTTTTTT. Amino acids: CASSLLAQRITGELFF.

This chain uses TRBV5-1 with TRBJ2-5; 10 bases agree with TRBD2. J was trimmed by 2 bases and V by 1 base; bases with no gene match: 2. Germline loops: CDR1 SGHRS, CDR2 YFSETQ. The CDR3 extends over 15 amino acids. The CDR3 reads CASSLSSGGQETQYF. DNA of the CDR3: TGCGCCAGCAGCTTGAGTAGCGGGGGGCAAGAGACCCAGTACTTC. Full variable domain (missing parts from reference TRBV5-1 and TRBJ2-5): KAGVTQTPRYLIKTRGQQVTLSCSPISGHRSVSWYQQTPGQGLQFLFEYFSETQRNKGNFPGRFSGRQFSNSRSEMNVSTLELGDSALYLCASSLSSGGQETQYFGPGTRLLVL.

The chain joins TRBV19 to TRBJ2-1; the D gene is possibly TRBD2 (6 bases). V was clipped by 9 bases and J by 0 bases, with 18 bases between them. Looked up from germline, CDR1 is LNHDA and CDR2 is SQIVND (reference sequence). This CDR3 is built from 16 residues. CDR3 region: CASQGGDQSSYNEQFF. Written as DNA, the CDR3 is TGTGCCAGCCAAGGAGGGGATCAGAGCTCCTACAATGAGCAGTTCTTC.

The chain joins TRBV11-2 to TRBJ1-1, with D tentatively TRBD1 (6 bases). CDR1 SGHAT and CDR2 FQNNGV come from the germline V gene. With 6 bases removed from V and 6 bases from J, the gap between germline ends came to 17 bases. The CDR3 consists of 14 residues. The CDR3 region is CASRLGPRGPEAFF. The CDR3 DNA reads TGTGCCAGCAGGCTCGGGCCCAGGGGTCCTGAAGCTTTCTTT.

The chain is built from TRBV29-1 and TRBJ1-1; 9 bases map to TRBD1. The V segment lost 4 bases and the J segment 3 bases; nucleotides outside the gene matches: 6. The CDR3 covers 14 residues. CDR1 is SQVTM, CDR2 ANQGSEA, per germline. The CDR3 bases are TGCAGCGTTGGGTTACAGGGGGCTGACACTGAAGCTTTCTTT. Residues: CSVGLQGADTEAFF.

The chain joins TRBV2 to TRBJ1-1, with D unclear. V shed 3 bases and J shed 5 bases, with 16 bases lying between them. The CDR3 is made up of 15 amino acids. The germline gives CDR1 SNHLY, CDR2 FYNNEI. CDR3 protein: CASSDSAGWKTEAFF. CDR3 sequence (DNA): TGTGCCAGCAGTGATAGTGCGGGTTGGAAGACTGAAGCTTTCTTT.